This T cell receptor (beta chain) stems from a study of cytomegalovirus exposure and HLA in healthy donors (dated by TCRdb to about 2017). About the investigation overall: In an earlier analysis of approximately 640 of the donors, less than 350 Gb of sequence data and 95 million to 130 million unique TCR beta sequences from 180 million or so T cells were reported. An early release that covered 640 HLA-typed donors contained approximately 300 gigabases of sequencing data and about 93 million unique TCR sequences. Of the roughly 400 genotyped donors, over 70% fell in the genetic ancestry cluster associated with self-reported Caucasian donors. The study was designed to test whether signatures of past pathogen exposure could be identified by cataloging public T cell receptors. The study used immunosequencing to profile the T cell repertoires of approximately 630 subjects and linked those repertoires to cytomegalovirus serostatus. Besides the first cohort of roughly 660 subjects, a separate validation cohort made up of 120 different subjects was used. High-throughput TCR immunosequencing, statistical association of individual TCRs with disease status, and machine learning were combined to predict cytomegalovirus infection status. In a later analysis, previously published TCR beta repertoires from more than 500 donors were re-analyzed and high-resolution HLA genotyping was added so that TCR occurrence patterns could be studied. Rather than drawing on any new phenotypic data, the later analysis identified candidate immune exposures from TCR beta sequences and the way those sequences occurred across donors. In an earlier analysis of 550 to 700 of the donors, high-throughput TCR beta sequencing was used to judge whether each TCR beta V gene segment behaved as functional or pseudogenic. Donor age, sex, ethnicity and CMV serostatus were compiled alongside the repertoire data. A later genetic analysis took genome-wide SNP genotypes for about three fifths of the 666 donors and used that subset as a discovery cohort. All discovery cohort repertoires had been generated on a single sequencing platform. Both class I and class II loci were covered by HLA typing, at four-digit resolution. The number of typed donors differed by locus: about 620-630 for A, B, C, DRB1 and DQB1; 522 for DQA1; some 610 for DPA1; and 400 to 480 for DPB1. Roughly 5 DR-DQ haplotypes were handled as single units for association and clustering, since linkage in the cohort was strong. On average, approximately 250,000 unique TCR beta nucleotide sequences were sequenced per donor among about 400 genotyped donors of the cohort, with roughly 18% of those sequences being non-productive.

The library was obtained by the immunoSEQ multiplex PCR assay. For the multiplex PCR, a mixture combining 60 forward primers for TCR Vbeta segments and 13 reverse primers for TCR Jbeta segments was used. The CDR3 region of rearranged TCR beta genes was amplified from genomic DNA by a multiplex PCR assay. The amplified TCR beta libraries were sequenced on the Illumina HiSeq System as 87-base-pair reads. The paper's data handling went like this. In a later analysis, tens of millions of unique TCR beta chains were counted across the approximately 670 repertoires, and approximately 9.9 million of these chains were shared by at least two donors. Raw reads were error-corrected and collapsed into unique sequences by a nearest-neighbor algorithm in which closely related sequences were merged to remove PCR and sequencing errors. To assign V, D and J gene segments, CDR3 sequences were aligned to IMGT reference sequences. For a sequence to be retained, a match of at least six nucleotides was required to both a V gene segment and a J gene segment. A rearrangement counted as productive if the CDR3 had no stop codons and remained in frame with V and J, and every other rearrangement counted as non-productive. Following IMGT convention, CDR3 was defined as the stretch from the second conserved V-encoded cysteine up to the conserved J-encoded phenylalanine. In an earlier analysis of approximately 500 of the donors, sequences lacking an unambiguous match to a single V gene segment were excluded. An earlier analysis of 587 of the donors called V segments functional above 56.7% productive rearrangements and segregating when the between-donor standard deviation exceeded 5%. A statistical classification framework was built for diagnosing cytomegalovirus status from the catalog of TCR beta chain sequences. A later analysis assigned V and J genes by comparing TCR nucleotide sequences with IMGT/GENE-DB human TR gene sequences. A later analysis assigned CDR3 sequences and most-parsimonious VDJ recombination scenarios with the TCRdist pipeline. In a later analysis, each TCR beta chain was defined by its CDR3 amino acid sequence together with its V-gene family, and reads without a unique V-gene family were excluded. To address suspected cross-contamination and a sequencing artifact, a later analysis removed 592 highly shared, low-generation-probability nucleotide sequences. In a later analysis, a clonal expansion index was calculated for each public chain from normalized within-repertoire ranks of inferred template counts. A later analysis computed generation probabilities with a VDJ recombination model fitted to out-of-frame rearrangements, and checked the results against IGoR. A later analysis scored TCR-TCR, TCR-HLA and TCR-CMV co-occurrence with hypergeometric tests, applying a repertoire-size bias correction to TCR pairs. A later analysis estimated false discovery rates by permuting HLA or CMV assignments 20 times. A later analysis grouped co-occurring TCRs with DBSCAN, adding TCRdist sequence similarity when clustering within HLA-allele-positive subsets. Repertoires with fewer than 30,000 or more than 120,000 public chains were left out of co-occurrence clustering, as were roughly five repertoires with anomalous nucleotide sharing. In TCRdb, the immuneACCESS table is reduced to in-frame sequences with V and J assigned. These tables do not hold every clone; where another copy was compared, an unresolved V gene accounts for under half, and the others remain unexplained. V and J calls and clone size are as listed in that table; D and trimming were resolved from the DNA. For this sample there are 100,000 to 150,000 clones; roughly 76% appear just once. The ten largest clonotypes hold roughly 13% of the sample.

Based on the germline V gene, the CDR1 and CDR2 sequences are KGHSH and LQKENI. Trimming at the junction amounts to 2 bases on V and 8 bases on J, and the germline ends lie 15 bases apart. The CDR3 spans 14 residues, from the cysteine through the phenylalanine. Only CDR3 DNA remains: 42 bases, in frame from the first base. In the case of this clone: Its antigen target is currently unknown. No much larger clone exists at a distance of one base, and base qualities are not known.

In total, roughly 670 healthy bone marrow donors made up the cohort. At the time of sampling, every cohort member was nominally healthy, though immune exposures that went unrecorded were likely present. The donor was CMV seropositive and was included in the group of some 290 seropositive cohort members. Each donor provided a peripheral blood sample, and peripheral blood mononuclear cells were used for TCR beta sequencing. Genomic DNA extraction from the blood cell samples was performed with the Qiagen DNeasy Blood Extraction Kit. Findings and caveats that apply to the study as a whole: For the cohort, immune exposure information was limited to CMV serostatus. Broadly in line with IMGT annotations, most TCR beta V segments showed up in productive rearrangements about 87% or about 30% of the time in an earlier analysis of approximately 640 of the donors. The authors suggested that the approach could potentially be generalized to other disease states and immunological phenotypes. In a later genetic analysis, a missense DCLRE1C variant was associated with V-gene and J-gene trimming of TCR beta chains, and the association was replicated in an independent cohort. A cluster of highly shared sequence variants was judged likely to represent a technical artifact of the sequencing pipeline. A further reported finding was that TCR beta sequences accurately predicted the HLA-A and HLA-B alleles for most subjects in the first cohort. This cohort had only TCR beta chains sequenced, and the lack of alpha or paired-chain data limited which features could be detected. Most TCR sequences were observed very rarely across donors, whereas some public TCRs were present in many individuals. HLA typing was unavailable for some donors at each locus, so association tests used only the typed subset. Presence/absence analyses assumed roughly uniform sequencing depth across donors, an assumption that may not hold. When HLA alleles, especially DR and DQ, strongly co-occurred, attributing TCR associations to individual alleles was difficult. In vitro tests confirmed that a few of the cytomegalovirus-associated TCR beta chains recognize cytomegalovirus antigens. In a later analysis, HLA-associated TCR beta chains showed more clonal expansion and lower generation probabilities than non-associated chains that were equally common. The study listed 170 or so TCR beta chains as associated with cytomegalovirus. Most CMV-associated TCR beta chains appeared to be HLA-restricted in a later analysis, and the HLA associations seemed to be driven largely by CMV exposure. Because the 87-base-pair reads could not distinguish some IMGT-functional V segments, including TRBV6-2 and TRBV6-3, those segments were excluded. Because counts were too low, about 15 rarely observed V segments, including chromosome 9 orphons, were left out of the earlier analysis of a few hundred of the donors. According to a later analysis, TCR association rates differed among HLA loci, with DRB1 alleles showing the most associated TCRs and HLA-C alleles showing the fewest. Linkage disequilibrium might explain the correlated functional status among segregating V segments, but an unknown experimental factor could not be excluded. According to a later genetic analysis, donors in an Asian-associated ancestry cluster had fewer N-insertions in productive TCRs than the approximately 690-donor mean. Several of the top co-occurrence clusters appeared to be linked to parvovirus B19, influenza, CMV and Epstein-Barr virus, according to a later analysis. A later analysis associated approximately 17,000 TCR beta sequences with specific HLA alleles at a false discovery rate of 0.05. The classifier was reported to diagnose cytomegalovirus status with high specificity and sensitivity in both the original and validation cohorts.

The V and J segments used are TRBV18 and TRBJ1-2; the D gene is unclear. The specimen was PBMCs. This TCR was sampled from a woman aged 60-75 years in good health and CMV-seropositive. CDR3 reads: CASSPSSLTGGYTF. In nucleotides, the sequence is TGTGCCAGCTCACCATCGTCTCTAACGGGAGGCTACACCTTC.